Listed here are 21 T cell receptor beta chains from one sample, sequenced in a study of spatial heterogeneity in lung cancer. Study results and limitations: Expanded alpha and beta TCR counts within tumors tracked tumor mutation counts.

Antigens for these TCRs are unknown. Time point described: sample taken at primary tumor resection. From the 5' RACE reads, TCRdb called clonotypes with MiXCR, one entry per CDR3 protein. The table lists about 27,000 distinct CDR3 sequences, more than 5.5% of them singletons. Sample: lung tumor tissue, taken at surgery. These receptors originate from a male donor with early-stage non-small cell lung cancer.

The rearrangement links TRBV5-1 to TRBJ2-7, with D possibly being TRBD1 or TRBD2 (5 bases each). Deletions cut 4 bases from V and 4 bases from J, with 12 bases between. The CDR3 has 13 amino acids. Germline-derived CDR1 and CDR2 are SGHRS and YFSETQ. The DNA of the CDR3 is TGCGCCAGCAGCCAGGGACGGAATTACGAGCAGTACTTC. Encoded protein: CASSQGRNYEQYF.

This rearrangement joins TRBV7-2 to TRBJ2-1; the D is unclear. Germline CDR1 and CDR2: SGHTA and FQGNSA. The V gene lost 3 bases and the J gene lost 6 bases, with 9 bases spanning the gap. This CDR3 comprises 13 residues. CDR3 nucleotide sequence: TGTGCCAGCAGCTTTCCCCGGGCCAATGAGCAGTTCTTC. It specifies CASSFPRANEQFF. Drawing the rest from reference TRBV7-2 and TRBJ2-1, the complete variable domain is GAGVSQSPSNKVTEKGKDVELRCDPISGHTALYWYRQSLGQGLEFLIYFQGNSAPDKSGLPSDRFSAERTGGSVSTLTIQRTQQEDSAVYLCASSFPRANEQFFGPGTRLTVL.

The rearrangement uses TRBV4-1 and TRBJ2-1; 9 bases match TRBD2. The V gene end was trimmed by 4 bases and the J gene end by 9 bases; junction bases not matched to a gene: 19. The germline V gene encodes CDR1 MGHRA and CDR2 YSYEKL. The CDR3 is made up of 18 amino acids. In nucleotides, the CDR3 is TGCGCCAGCAGCCTGGAAAGCTTTCGCGGGGGGGCCTTGGGTGAGCAGTTCTTC. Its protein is CASSLESFRGGALGEQFF.

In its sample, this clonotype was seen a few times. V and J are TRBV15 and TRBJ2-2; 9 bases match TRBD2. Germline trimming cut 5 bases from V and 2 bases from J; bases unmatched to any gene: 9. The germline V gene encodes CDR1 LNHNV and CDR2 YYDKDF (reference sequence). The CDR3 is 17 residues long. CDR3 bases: TGTGCCACCAGCGGGACTAGCTCATCCCCAAACACCGGGGAGCTGTTTTTT. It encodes CATSGTSSSPNTGELFF.

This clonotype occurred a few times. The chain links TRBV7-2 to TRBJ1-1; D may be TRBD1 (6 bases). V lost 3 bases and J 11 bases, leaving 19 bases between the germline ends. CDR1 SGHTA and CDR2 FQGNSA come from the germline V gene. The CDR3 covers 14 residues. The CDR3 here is CASSFPDSPPEAFF. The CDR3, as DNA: TGTGCCAGCAGCTTCCCGGACAGTCCCCCAGAGGCTTTCTTT.

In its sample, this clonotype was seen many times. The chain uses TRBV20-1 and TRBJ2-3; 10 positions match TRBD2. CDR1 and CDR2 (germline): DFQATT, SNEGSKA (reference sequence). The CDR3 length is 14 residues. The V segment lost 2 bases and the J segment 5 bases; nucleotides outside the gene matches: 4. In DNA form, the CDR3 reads TGCAGTGCTAGAAAAGCGGGGGGGTTAGATACGCAGTATTTT. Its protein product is CSARKAGGLDTQYF.

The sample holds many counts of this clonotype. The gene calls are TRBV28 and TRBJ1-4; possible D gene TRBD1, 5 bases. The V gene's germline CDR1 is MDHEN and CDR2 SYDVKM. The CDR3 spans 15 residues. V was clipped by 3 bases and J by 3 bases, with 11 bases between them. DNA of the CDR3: TGTGCCAGCAGTTTTGCGGGGGGAGCTAATGAAAAACTGTTTTTT. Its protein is CASSFAGGANEKLFF.

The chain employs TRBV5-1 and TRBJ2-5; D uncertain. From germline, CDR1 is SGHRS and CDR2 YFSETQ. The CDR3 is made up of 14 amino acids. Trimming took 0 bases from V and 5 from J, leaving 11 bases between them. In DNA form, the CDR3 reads TGCGCCAGCAGCTTGGCCGTCGGTGGGGAGACCCAGTACTTC. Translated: CASSLAVGGETQYF.

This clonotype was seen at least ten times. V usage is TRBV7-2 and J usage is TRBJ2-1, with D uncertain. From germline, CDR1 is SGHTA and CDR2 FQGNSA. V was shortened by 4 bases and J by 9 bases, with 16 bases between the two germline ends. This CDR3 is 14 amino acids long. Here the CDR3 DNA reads TGTGCCAGCAGCTCTCTCCGAGCCAGTACTGAGCAGTTCTTC. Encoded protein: CASSSLRASTEQFF.

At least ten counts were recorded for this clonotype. CDR3 nucleotides: TGTGCCAGCAGTTCCACTCGGTCCAGTAATTCACCCCTCCACTTT. The encoded protein is CASSSTRSSNSPLHF. The rearrangement uses TRBV27 and TRBJ1-6; D remains unclear. V was shortened by 4 bases and J by 6 bases, with 13 bases between the two germline ends. CDR1 is MNHEY and CDR2 is SMNVEV in the germline V gene (reference sequence). The length of the CDR3 is 15 residues.

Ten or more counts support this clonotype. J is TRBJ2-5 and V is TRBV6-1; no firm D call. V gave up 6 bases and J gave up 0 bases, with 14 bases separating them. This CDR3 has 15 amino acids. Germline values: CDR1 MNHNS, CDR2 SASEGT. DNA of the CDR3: TGTGCCAGCAGCCCCCTCTCGACGGACCAAGAGACCCAGTACTTC. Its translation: CASSPLSTDQETQYF.

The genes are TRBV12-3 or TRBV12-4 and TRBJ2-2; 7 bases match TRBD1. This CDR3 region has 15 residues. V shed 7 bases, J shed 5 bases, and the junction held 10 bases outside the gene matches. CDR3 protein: CASTFRGRVTGELFF. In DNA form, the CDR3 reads TGTGCCAGCACTTTTAGGGGGCGTGTGACCGGGGAGCTGTTTTTT.

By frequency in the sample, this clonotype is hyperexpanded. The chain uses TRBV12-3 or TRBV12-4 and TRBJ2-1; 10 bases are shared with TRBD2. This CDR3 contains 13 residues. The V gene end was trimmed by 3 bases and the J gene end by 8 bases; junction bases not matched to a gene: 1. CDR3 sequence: CASSLGTSDEQFF. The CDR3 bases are TGTGCCAGCAGTTTGGGGACTAGCGATGAGCAGTTCTTC.

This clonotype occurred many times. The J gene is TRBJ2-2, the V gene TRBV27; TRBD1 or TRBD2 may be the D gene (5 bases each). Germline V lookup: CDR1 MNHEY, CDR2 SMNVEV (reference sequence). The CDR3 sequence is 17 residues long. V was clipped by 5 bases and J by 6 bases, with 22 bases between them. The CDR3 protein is CASSLHSQGERAGELFF. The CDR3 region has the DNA TGTGCCAGCAGTCTCCACAGTCAAGGGGAGAGGGCCGGGGAGCTGTTTTTT.

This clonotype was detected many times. CDR3 sequence (DNA): TGTGCCAGCACTCGAGAGGACAGTTTCGACGAGCAGTACTTC. It encodes CASTREDSFDEQYF. The chain has TRBV12-3 or TRBV12-4 and TRBJ2-7, with D tentatively TRBD1 (6 bases). The CDR3 is 14 residues long. The ends were cut back, 7 bases at V and 5 bases at J, with 18 bases in the middle.

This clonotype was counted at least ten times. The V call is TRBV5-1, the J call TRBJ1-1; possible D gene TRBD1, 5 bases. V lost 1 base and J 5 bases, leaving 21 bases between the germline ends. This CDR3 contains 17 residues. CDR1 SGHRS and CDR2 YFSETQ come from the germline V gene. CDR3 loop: CASSLSLPAGRGTEAFF. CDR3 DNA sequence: TGCGCCAGCAGCTTGAGTCTCCCGGCAGGGAGAGGGACTGAAGCTTTCTTT. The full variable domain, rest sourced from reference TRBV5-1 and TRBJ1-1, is KAGVTQTPRYLIKTRGQQVTLSCSPISGHRSVSWYQQTPGQGLQFLFEYFSETQRNKGNFPGRFSGRQFSNSRSEMNVSTLELGDSALYLCASSLSLPAGRGTEAFFGQGTRLTVV.

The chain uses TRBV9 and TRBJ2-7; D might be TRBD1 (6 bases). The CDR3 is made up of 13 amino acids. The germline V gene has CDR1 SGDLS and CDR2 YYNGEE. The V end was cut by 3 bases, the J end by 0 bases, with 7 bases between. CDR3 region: CASSDRDSYEQYF. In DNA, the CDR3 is TGTGCCAGCAGCGACAGGGACTCCTACGAGCAGTACTTC.

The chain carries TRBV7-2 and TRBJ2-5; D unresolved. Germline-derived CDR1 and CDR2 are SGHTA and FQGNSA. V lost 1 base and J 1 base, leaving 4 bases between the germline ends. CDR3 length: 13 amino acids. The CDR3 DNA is TGTGCCAGCAGCTTAGGGATCCAAGAGACCCAGTACTTC. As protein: CASSLGIQETQYF.

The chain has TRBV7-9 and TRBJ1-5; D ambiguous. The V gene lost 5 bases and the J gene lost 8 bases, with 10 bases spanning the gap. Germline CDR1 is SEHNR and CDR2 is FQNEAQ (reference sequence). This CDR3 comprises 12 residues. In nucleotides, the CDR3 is TGTGCCAGCAGCGACTGGAGGGAGCCCCAGCATTTT. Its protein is CASSDWREPQHF. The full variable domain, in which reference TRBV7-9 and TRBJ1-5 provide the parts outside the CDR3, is DTGVSQNPRHKITKRGQNVTFRCDPISEHNRLYWYRQTLGQGPEFLTYFQNEAQLEKSRLLSDRFSAERPKGSFSTLEIQRTEQGDSAMYLCASSDWREPQHFGDGTRLSIL.

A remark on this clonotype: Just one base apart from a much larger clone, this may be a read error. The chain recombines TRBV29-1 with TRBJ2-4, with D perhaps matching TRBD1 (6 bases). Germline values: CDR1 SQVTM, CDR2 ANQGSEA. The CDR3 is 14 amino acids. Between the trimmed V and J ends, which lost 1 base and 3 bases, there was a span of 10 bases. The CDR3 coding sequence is TGCAGCGTTGAAGGACAGGATGACAAAAACATTCAGTACTTC. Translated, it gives CSVEGQDDKNIQYF.

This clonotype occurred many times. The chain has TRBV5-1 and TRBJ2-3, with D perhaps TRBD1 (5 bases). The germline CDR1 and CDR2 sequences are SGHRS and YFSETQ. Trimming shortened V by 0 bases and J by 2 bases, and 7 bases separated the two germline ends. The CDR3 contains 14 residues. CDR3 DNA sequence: TGCGCCAGCAGCTTGGGGGGCTTCACAGATACGCAGTATTTT. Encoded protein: CASSLGGFTDTQYF.